This T cell receptor beta chain came from a study of blood T cell repertoires in COVID-19. For the study at large: The origin of the acute and convalescent COVID-19 samples was the United States, Italy and Spain.

As handled by the study authors: How many nucleated cells were present was estimated from reference gene primer amplification. Sequenced by immunoSEQ multiplex PCR; TCRdb stores in-frame clones only, minus some. V and J calls and clone size are given by that table; D and trimming were obtained from the DNA. The data contain about 120,000 clones, over 75% of them singletons. The material sequenced was peripheral blood. The receptor comes from a young man with COVID-19, enrolled during active disease.

CDR3 region: CASSPAGGGLNTEAFF. CDR3 nucleotides: TGCGCCAGCAGCCCCGCCGGAGGAGGCCTGAACACTGAAGCTTTCTTT. J is TRBJ1-1 and V is TRBV5-1; no clear D gene. The CDR3 contains 16 residues. Trimming cost V 4 bases and J 0 bases, with 16 bases left between them. CDR1 is SGHRS and CDR2 is YFSETQ in the germline V gene.